The 19 T cell receptor beta chains below come from one sample, sequenced in a study of T cell repertoires in cytomegalovirus infection. These receptors have no identified antigens. Via MiXCR, TCRdb re-called the reads, giving one row per CDR3 protein. The sample has roughly 990,000 distinct CDR3 sequences, around 29% seen once. This specimen consisted of cultured CD8+ T cells from PBMCs, obtained from culture after CMV antigen stimulation. The receptor set was obtained from a human donor in good health (CMV status not recorded). Some clones in this sample may be carry-over from other donors' samples.

With respect to this clonotype: A much larger clone sits a single nucleotide away, making a read error possible. The chain recombines TRBV7-2 with TRBJ1-5; D gene ambiguous. Germline V gene sequence: CDR1 SGHTA, CDR2 FQGNSA. CDR3 length equals 15 residues. In nucleotides, the CDR3 is TGTGCCAGCAGCCCACAGAGATATAGCAATCAGCCCCGGCATTTT. Its protein is CASSPQRYSNQPRHF.

CDR3 amino acids: CASSQDVGQGAYEQYF. DNA of the CDR3: TGTGCCAGCAGCCAAGATGTAGGACAGGGGGCCTACGAGCAGTACTTC. The V call is TRBV4-2, the J call TRBJ2-7, with 10 positions matching TRBD1. Trimming took 0 bases from V and 2 from J; bases not matched to a gene: 4. The CDR3 contains 16 residues. Germline assignment: CDR1 LGHNA and CDR2 YNFKEQ.

This clonotype was observed many times. V usage is TRBV7-8 and J usage is TRBJ1-1; possible D gene TRBD1, 6 bases. The CDR3 extends over 15 amino acids. The ends were cut back, 5 bases at V and 1 base at J, with 14 bases in the middle. Germline V gives CDR1 SGHVS, CDR2 FQNEAQ. CDR3 DNA: TGTGCCAGCAGCCCGGGGGGGGCAAGGAACACTGAAGCTTTCTTT. As protein: CASSPGGARNTEAFF.

The chain couples TRBV6-1 to TRBJ2-7, with D tentatively TRBD1 (6 bases). This CDR3 is built from 15 residues. CDR1 is MNHNS, CDR2 SASEGT, per germline. V was trimmed by 3 bases and J by 1 base, leaving 13 bases between them. The CDR3 reads CASSDIARGSYEQYV. For the CDR3, the DNA is TGTGCCAGCAGTGACATTGCCAGGGGATCCTACGAGCAGTACGTC.

The rearrangement uses TRBV10-3 and TRBJ2-1; 11 bases map to TRBD1. This CDR3 is built from 14 residues. The ends lost 6 bases at V and 5 bases at J; junction bases unmatched: 3. Germline-derived CDR1 and CDR2 are ENHRY and SYGVKD. The CDR3 loop reads CAISGQGANNEQFF. As DNA, the CDR3 is TGTGCCATCAGCGGACAGGGGGCTAACAATGAGCAGTTCTTC.

This clonotype has only a few counts. The chain combines TRBV7-8 with TRBJ1-3; D is undetermined. Between the trimmed V and J ends, which lost 1 base and 7 bases, there was a span of 11 bases. This CDR3 is built from 14 residues. From germline, CDR1 is SGHVS and CDR2 FQNEAQ. The CDR3 DNA sequence: TGTGCCAGCAGCTTAGGAATAATCGGGAACACCATATATTTT. It yields the protein CASSLGIIGNTIYF. Using reference TRBV7-8 and TRBJ1-3 for the parts outside the CDR3, the full variable domain is GAGVSQSPRYKVAKRGQDVALRCDPISGHVSLFWYQQALGQGPEFLTYFQNEAQLDKSGLPSDRFFAERPEGSVSTLKIQRTQQEDSAVYLCASSLGIIGNTIYFGEGSWLTVV.

The gene calls are TRBV13 and TRBJ2-5; TRBD2 matches 7 bases. This CDR3 is 14 amino acids long. Germline CDR1 reads PRHDT; CDR2 reads FYEKMQ (reference sequence). V gave up 5 bases and J gave up 5 bases; unmatched junction bases: 8. CDR3 coding DNA: TGTGCCAGCAGCCGGGGGGAGGGGCTGGAGACCCAGTACTTC. It encodes CASSRGEGLETQYF.

This clonotype was seen only once. This sequence joins TRBV27 and TRBJ1-1; the D is unclear. The CDR3 loop spans 12 amino acids. CDR1 is MNHEY, CDR2 SMNVEV, per germline (reference sequence). V was cut by 5 bases and J by 7 bases, with 11 bases left in between. The CDR3 spells CASSGSSGEAFF. The DNA of the CDR3 is TGTGCCAGCAGTGGGAGCTCAGGTGAAGCTTTCTTT.

The chain combines TRBV5-6 with TRBJ2-4, with unresolved D. There are 17 residues in the CDR3. From germline, CDR1 is SGHDT and CDR2 YYEEEE. Trimming took 0 bases from V and 3 from J, leaving 16 bases between them. The CDR3 protein is CASSLGGSVLGKNIQYF. The DNA of the CDR3 is TGTGCCAGCAGCTTGGGGGGTTCCGTTTTAGGCAAAAACATTCAGTACTTC. The full variable domain, its missing parts supplied by reference TRBV5-6 and TRBJ2-4, is DAGVTQSPTHLIKTRGQQVTLRCSPKSGHDTVSWYQQALGQGPQFIFQYYEEEERQRGNFPDRFSGHQFPNYSSELNVNALLLGDSALYLCASSLGGSVLGKNIQYFGAGTRLSVL.

The V and J genes are TRBV24-1 and TRBJ2-1; D may correspond to TRBD1 or TRBD2 (5 bases each). Germline V gives CDR1 KGHDR, CDR2 SFDVKD. Trimming took 7 bases from V and 6 from J, leaving 12 bases between them. The CDR3 runs 13 residues. CDR3: CATREGIGNEQFF. CDR3 DNA: TGTGCCACCAGAGAGGGGATAGGCAATGAGCAGTTCTTC.

This clonotype has only a few counts. The chain joins TRBV27 to TRBJ1-2; D is uncertain. Trimming took off 1 base at V and 7 bases at J, with 10 bases between the two ends. Germline V lookup: CDR1 MNHEY, CDR2 SMNVEV (reference sequence). CDR3 length equals 13 residues. CDR3 region: CASSLLGVFGYTF. The CDR3 nucleotides read TGTGCCAGCAGTTTATTGGGTGTCTTTGGCTACACCTTC.

The V and J genes are TRBV19 and TRBJ1-2, with D hard to call. Between the trimmed V and J ends, which lost 3 bases and 6 bases, there was a span of 20 bases. Germline CDR1 LNHDA, CDR2 SQIVND (reference sequence). This CDR3 is built from 16 residues. The DNA for the CDR3 is TGTGCCAGTAGTATTTCCACCGGCGGCGGCGTCGATGGCTACACCTTC. It yields the protein CASSISTGGGVDGYTF.

The gene calls are TRBV6-8 and TRBJ2-2; 10 bases align to TRBD1. Germline assignment: CDR1 MNHGY and CDR2 SAAAGT. The ends lost 6 bases at V and 4 bases at J; junction bases unmatched: 8. The CDR3 has 16 residues. The CDR3, as DNA: TGTGCCAGCAGGACCGGGACAGGGGTTTTCACCGGGGAGCTGTTTTTT. As protein: CASRTGTGVFTGELFF.

This rearrangement joins TRBV7-9 to TRBJ2-5; 7 bases map to TRBD1. Germline loops: CDR1 SEHNR, CDR2 FQNEAQ (reference sequence). The CDR3 totals 15 residues. J gave up 5 bases and V 4 bases, and 10 bases lay outside the gene matches. Written as DNA, the CDR3 is TGTGCCAGCAGCTCAAGGGGGCCGGAGAGGGAGACCCAGTACTTC. Encoded protein: CASSSRGPERETQYF.

This clonotype was detected ten times or more. The chain combines TRBV9 with TRBJ2-1; TRBD2 matches 8 bases. The CDR3 length is 16 residues. Germline values: CDR1 SGDLS, CDR2 YYNGEE. Germline trimming cut 10 bases from V and 2 bases from J; bases unmatched to any gene: 14. This chain's CDR3 is CASKYLSGGTYNEQFF. The CDR3 nucleotides read TGTGCCTCCAAGTATCTAAGCGGGGGCACCTACAATGAGCAGTTCTTC.

As regards this clonotype: This may arise from a read error, as a much more abundant clone is one base away. As the CDR3 is not closed by the conserved phenylalanine or tryptophan, this likely results from a read error. V is TRBV7-3 and J is TRBJ2-5; TRBD2 matches at 7 bases. The CDR3 runs 16 residues. Germline CDR1 reads SGHTA; CDR2 reads FQGTGA. The trim removed 4 bases at V and 1 base at J, leaving 9 bases unmatched. This chain's CDR3 is CASSSFGLDLQETQYY. As DNA, the CDR3 is TGTGCCAGCAGCTCCTTCGGACTAGACCTCCAAGAGACCCAGTACTAC.

The rearrangement joins TRBV10-3 to TRBJ2-1; 13 nucleotides align to TRBD2. The junction had 0 bases not matched to a gene; V was cut back by 4 bases and J by 0 bases. The CDR3 spans 16 residues. The germline V gene encodes CDR1 ENHRY and CDR2 SYGVKD. CDR3: CAISGTSGGSYNEQFF. CDR3 in DNA: TGTGCCATCAGTGGGACTAGCGGGGGCTCCTACAATGAGCAGTTCTTC.

This clonotype was detected only a few times. V is TRBV27 and J is TRBJ1-1; 7 bases map to TRBD1. From germline, CDR1 is MNHEY and CDR2 SMNVEV (reference sequence). The CDR3 is 14 amino acids. V was pared by 9 bases and J by 4 bases, with 11 bases of the junction left unmatched. The CDR3 here is CASIRGSGGTEAFF. The CDR3 nucleotides read TGTGCCAGTATCCGGGGGTCAGGGGGCACTGAAGCTTTCTTT.

This clonotype was observed at least ten times. V is TRBV7-6 and J is TRBJ1-1; D is possibly TRBD1 (6 bases). From germline, CDR1 is SGHVS and CDR2 FNYEAQ. The CDR3 loop spans 17 amino acids. The V end lost 1 base, the J end lost 10 bases, and 25 bases lay between the germline ends. Here the CDR3 reads CASSLGTVSQGAKRAFF. CDR3 nucleotide sequence: TGTGCCAGCAGCTTAGGGACAGTTTCCCAAGGGGCGAAGCGAGCTTTCTTT.